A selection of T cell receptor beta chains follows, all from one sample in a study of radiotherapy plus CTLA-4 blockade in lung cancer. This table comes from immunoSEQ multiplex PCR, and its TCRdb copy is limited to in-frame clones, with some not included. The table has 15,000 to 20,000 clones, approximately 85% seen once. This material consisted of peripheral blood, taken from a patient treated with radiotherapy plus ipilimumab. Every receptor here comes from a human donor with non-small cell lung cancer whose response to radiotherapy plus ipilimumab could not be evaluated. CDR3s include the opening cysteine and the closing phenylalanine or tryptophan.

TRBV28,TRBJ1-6,CASDGGRVTRNNSPLHF
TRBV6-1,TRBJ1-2,CASSDRQGRNYGYTF
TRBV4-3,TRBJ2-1,CASSQTGLAGTSSYNEQFF
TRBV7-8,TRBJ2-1,CASSLVDRARYNEQFF
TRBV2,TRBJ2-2,CASDTDRERPTNTGELFF
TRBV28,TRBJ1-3,CASGDWISGNTIYF
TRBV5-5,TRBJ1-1,CASSLVGRREPEAFF
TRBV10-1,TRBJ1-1,CASSPGTGVITEAFF
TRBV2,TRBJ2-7,CASSEPRQAPYEQYF
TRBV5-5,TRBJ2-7,CASSFSEGDYEQYF
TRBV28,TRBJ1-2,CASSFTGGYTF
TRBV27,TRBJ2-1,CASSRRSGRLNNEQFF
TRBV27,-,CASRRPGQLHSYNEQFF
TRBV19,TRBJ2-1,CASSIVAGDSEQFF
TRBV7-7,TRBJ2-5,CASSSGKGGRETQYF
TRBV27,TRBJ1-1,CASSLTGAHTEAFF
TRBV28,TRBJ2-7,CASTPPGPSGATQQYF
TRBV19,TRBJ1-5,CASSIQGGQPQHF
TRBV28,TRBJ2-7,CASSPNRLAGGNEQYF
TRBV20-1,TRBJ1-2,CSARGDYGYTF
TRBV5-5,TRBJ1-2,CASSFGGLSYGYTF
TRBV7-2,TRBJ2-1,CASSSWDRNNNEQFF
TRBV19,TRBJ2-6,CASSLQGSRANVLTF
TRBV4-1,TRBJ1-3,CASSHSNAGTGLRNTIYF
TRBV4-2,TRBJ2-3,CASSQPGGIYTQYF